This TCR beta chain was found in a study of T cell changes during pregnancy in multiple sclerosis (dated by TCRdb to between 2018 and 2021). About the investigation overall: In women with multiple sclerosis, the researchers looked at how the T cell repertoire shifted as pregnancy progressed.

As to this clone: The antigen this receptor binds is unknown. Per-base qualities were not stored, and no clone one base away is much larger.

The receptor library was made with the immunoSEQ multiplex PCR assay. TCRdb retrieved this table from immuneACCESS and kept in-frame rearrangements only. Not all clones are present; in checked studies, unresolved V genes account for under half, and no reason is known for the remainder. The table for this sample lists about 39,000 clones; nearly 90% of them were counted only once. About 4% of the sample is in the top ten clones. V gives up 2 bases and J gives up 7 bases, and the segment between their germline ends measures 17 bases. Including the terminal cysteine and phenylalanine, the CDR3 comprises 15 residues. Here the CDR3 DNA is all that survives: 45 bases in frame from base 1. From a lookup of the germline V gene, CDR1 and CDR2 are KGHSH and LQKENI.

The clonotype comes from a female donor with multiple sclerosis, enrolled in a pregnancy study. The starting material was CD8+ T cells from peripheral blood mononuclear cells, obtained in the first trimester of pregnancy. The V and J genes are TRBV18 and TRBJ1-1; TRBD1 is a weak D gene call, 5 bases matching. The nucleotide sequence is given as TGTGCCAGCTCACCATGGGGTGACAGCTCTAATGAAGCTTTCTTT. This sequence encodes CASSPWGDSSNEAFF.